A single sample gave rise to the 19 T cell receptor beta chains below, sequenced in a study of CD8 T cells in ankylosing spondylitis. MiXCR, run by TCRdb on the 5' RACE reads, gives a single entry per CDR3 protein. The sample holds approximately 35,000 distinct CDR3 sequences, more than 13% seen once. The sequenced material came from blood. These receptors originate from a male donor with ankylosing spondylitis or in good health (not recorded which).

CDR3 in amino acids: CASSYQITGELFF. DNA of the CDR3: TGTGCCAGCAGCTACCAAATCACCGGGGAGCTGTTTTTT. This rearrangement joins TRBV7-2 to TRBJ2-2; no reliable D call. The V end lost 4 bases, the J end lost 4 bases, and 7 bases lay between the germline ends. CDR1 is SGHTA and CDR2 is FQGNSA in the germline V gene. The CDR3 contains 13 residues.

This clonotype occurred a few times. CDR3 DNA sequence: TGTGCCAGCAGTTTATTGCGTGAGACAGATACGCAGTATTTT. It translates to CASSLLRETDTQYF. The V and J genes are TRBV12-3 or TRBV12-4 and TRBJ2-3; D unclear. CDR3 length: 14 residues. Between the trimmed V and J ends, which lost 2 bases and 3 bases, there was a span of 9 bases.

This clonotype was seen more than once but under ten times. Germline is not matched at one junction end, which may reflect a read error. CDR3 protein: CASSLAGVRTDTQYF. As DNA, the CDR3 is TGTGCCAGCAGCCTAGCGGGAGTTCGCACAGATACGCAGTATTTT. The chain carries TRBV7-2 and TRBJ2-3; TRBD2 agrees at 10 bases. The CDR3 loop spans 15 amino acids. Germline V lookup: CDR1 SGHTA, CDR2 FQGNSA. Looking up the rest from reference TRBV7-2 and TRBJ2-3 gives the full variable domain: GAGVSQSPSNKVTEKGKDVELRCDPISGHTALYWYRQSLGQGLEFLIYFQGNSAPDKSGLPSDRFSAERTGGSVSTLTIQRTQQEDSAVYLCASSLAGVRTDTQYFGPGTRLTVL.

In this sample, this clonotype turned up a few times. This sequence joins TRBV12-3 or TRBV12-4 and TRBJ2-7; D is perhaps TRBD2 (6 bases). This CDR3 has 14 amino acids. V lost 3 bases and J 2 bases, leaving 11 bases between the germline ends. CDR3 region: CASSLDSGPYEQYF. The CDR3 nucleotides read TGTGCCAGCAGTTTGGATAGCGGACCCTACGAGCAGTACTTC.

This clonotype was recorded a few times. The chain links TRBV27 to TRBJ1-2, with 9 bases matching TRBD1. V gave up 6 bases and J gave up 8 bases; unmatched junction bases: 4. CDR3 length: 12 residues. Germline V gene data show CDR1 as MNHEY and CDR2 as SMNVEV (reference sequence). CDR3 sequence reads: CASRGQGGGYTF. In DNA, the CDR3 is TGTGCCAGCAGGGGACAGGGCGGCGGCTACACCTTC.

J is TRBJ2-4 and V is TRBV12-3 or TRBV12-4; D is unresolved. This CDR3 contains 14 residues. Trimming left V 5 bases short and J 2 bases short, with 10 bases between. The CDR3 region has the DNA TGTGCCAGCAGTCCGACCCTCTCCAAAAACATTCAGTACTTC. Its translation is CASSPTLSKNIQYF.

This clonotype was seen many times. The chain couples TRBV19 to TRBJ2-3; D might be TRBD2 (5 bases). V lost 6 bases to trimming and J lost 2 bases, with 12 bases between them. The germline CDR1 and CDR2 sequences are LNHDA and SQIVND (reference sequence). This CDR3 region has 14 residues. The chain's CDR3 is CASRVERDTDTQYF. The CDR3 region has the DNA TGTGCCAGTAGAGTTGAACGGGACACAGATACGCAGTATTTT.

The V and J genes are TRBV29-1 and TRBJ2-3; D is unclear. The CDR3 runs 15 residues. The germline gives CDR1 SQVTM, CDR2 ANQGSEA. Trimming left V 4 bases short and J 2 bases short, with 16 bases between. The chain's CDR3 is CSVVGVDTYTDTQYF. Written as DNA, the CDR3 is TGCAGCGTTGTTGGGGTAGACACATACACAGATACGCAGTATTTT.

This clonotype has just a few counts. V is TRBV5-6 and J is TRBJ2-7, with D unresolved. Trimming shortened V by 1 base and J by 3 bases, and 14 bases separated the two germline ends. The CDR3 length is 15 residues. CDR1 and CDR2 from the germline V gene are SGHDT and YYEEEE. In nucleotides, the CDR3 is TGTGCCAGCAGCTTGAAAAGCGCCACATTCTACGAGCAGTACGTC. It is translated as CASSLKSATFYEQYV.

The V gene is TRBV10-3, the J gene TRBJ2-2; 9 bases align to TRBD1. CDR3 length: 14 residues. The V gene's germline CDR1 is ENHRY and CDR2 SYGVKD. J lost 4 bases, V lost 7 bases, and 4 bases had no gene match. The chain's CDR3 is CAIMGQGGTGELFF. CDR3 coding DNA: TGTGCCATCATGGGACAGGGAGGCACCGGGGAGCTGTTTTTT.

This clonotype was seen more than once but under ten times. V gene TRBV4-3 combines with J gene TRBJ2-2; D is unresolved. V was trimmed by 4 bases and J by 1 base, leaving 13 bases between them. Germline CDR1 reads LGHNA; CDR2 reads YSLEER. CDR3 length: 16 residues. CDR3 region: CASSLIQGQNTGELFF. CDR3 DNA sequence: TGCGCCAGCAGCCTTATACAAGGGCAGAACACCGGGGAGCTGTTTTTT.

The chain has TRBV28 and TRBJ2-5, with D hard to call. CDR3 length: 12 amino acids. Trimming cost V 3 bases and J 5 bases, with 7 bases left between them. CDR1 and CDR2 from the germline V gene are MDHEN and SYDVKM. CDR3 amino acids: CASSLGPETQYF. CDR3 in DNA: TGTGCCAGCAGTTTGGGCCCCGAGACCCAGTACTTC.

The J gene is TRBJ1-1, the V gene TRBV18; the match to TRBD1 covers 11 bases. The CDR3 length is 16 residues. Germline CDR1 reads KGHSH; CDR2 reads LQKENI. J lost 0 bases, V lost 4 bases, and 4 bases had no gene match. This CDR3 is CASSLWTGGLNTEAFF. The CDR3 nucleotides are TGTGCCAGCTCACTTTGGACAGGGGGCTTGAACACTGAAGCTTTCTTT.

Relative to its sample, this clonotype is medium-sized. The CDR3 sequence: CASTTGNTEAFF. The CDR3 bases are TGTGCCAGCACAACAGGAAACACTGAAGCTTTCTTT. The genes are TRBV19 and TRBJ1-1; TRBD1 is a possible D gene (5 bases). V gave up 9 bases and J gave up 2 bases, with 10 bases separating them. This CDR3 spans 12 amino acids. CDR1 LNHDA and CDR2 SQIVND come from the germline V gene (reference sequence). Based on the CDR3 plus reference TRBV19 and TRBJ1-1, the full variable domain is DGGITQSPKYLFRKEGQNVTLSCEQNLNHDAMYWYRQDPGQGLRLIYYSQIVNDFQKGDIAEGYSVSREKKESFPLTVTSAQKNPTAFYLCASTTGNTEAFFGQGTRLTVV.

This chain joins TRBV29-1 and TRBJ2-2; a weak D match, TRBD2 (5 bases). The ends were cut back, 4 bases at V and 3 bases at J, with 9 bases in the middle. The CDR3 loop spans 13 amino acids. Germline V gives CDR1 SQVTM, CDR2 ANQGSEA. The CDR3 nucleotides are TGCAGCGTTGTAGAGGGTGACACCGGGGAGCTGTTTTTT. Translated, it gives CSVVEGDTGELFF.

A few counts support this clonotype. V gene TRBV6-2 or TRBV6-3 combines with J gene TRBJ2-2; D may be TRBD1 or TRBD2 (5 bases each). The CDR3 totals 13 residues. CDR1 is MNHEY and CDR2 is SVGEGT in the germline V gene. Trimming left V 4 bases short and J 6 bases short, with 9 bases between. CDR3 sequence (DNA): TGTGCCAGCAGTTGGGGACGGCCCGGGGAGCTGTTTTTT. It yields the protein CASSWGRPGELFF.

V and J are TRBV19 and TRBJ2-2; TRBD2 might be the D (7 bases). With 3 bases removed from V and 5 bases from J, the gap between germline ends came to 10 bases. The CDR3 runs to 14 residues. Germline-derived CDR1 and CDR2 are LNHDA and SQIVND (reference sequence). The CDR3 nucleotides read TGTGCCAGTAGTATCCGGGGGGCTACCGGGGAGCTGTTTTTT. This gives the protein CASSIRGATGELFF. Full variable domain (missing parts from reference TRBV19 and TRBJ2-2): DGGITQSPKYLFRKEGQNVTLSCEQNLNHDAMYWYRQDPGQGLRLIYYSQIVNDFQKGDIAEGYSVSREKKESFPLTVTSAQKNPTAFYLCASSIRGATGELFFGEGSRLTVL.

This rearrangement joins TRBV14 to TRBJ2-1; no clear D. The germline V and J ends were trimmed by 4 bases and 12 bases, with 16 bases remaining between them. CDR1 and CDR2 from the germline V gene are SGHDN and FVKESK. This CDR3 is 13 amino acids long. CDR3: CASSPRAPIGQFF. CDR3 coding DNA: TGTGCCAGCAGCCCCCGGGCCCCCATTGGGCAGTTCTTC.

The sample holds a few counts of this clonotype. This rearrangement joins TRBV28 to TRBJ2-3; a possible D gene is TRBD1 (6 bases). The length of the CDR3 is 16 residues. The V gene lost 1 base and the J gene lost 2 bases, with 13 bases spanning the gap. The V gene's germline CDR1 is MDHEN and CDR2 SYDVKM. Written as DNA, the CDR3 is TGTGCCAGCAGTTTATACCTGGGACACAACACAGATACGCAGTATTTT. It codes for CASSLYLGHNTDTQYF.